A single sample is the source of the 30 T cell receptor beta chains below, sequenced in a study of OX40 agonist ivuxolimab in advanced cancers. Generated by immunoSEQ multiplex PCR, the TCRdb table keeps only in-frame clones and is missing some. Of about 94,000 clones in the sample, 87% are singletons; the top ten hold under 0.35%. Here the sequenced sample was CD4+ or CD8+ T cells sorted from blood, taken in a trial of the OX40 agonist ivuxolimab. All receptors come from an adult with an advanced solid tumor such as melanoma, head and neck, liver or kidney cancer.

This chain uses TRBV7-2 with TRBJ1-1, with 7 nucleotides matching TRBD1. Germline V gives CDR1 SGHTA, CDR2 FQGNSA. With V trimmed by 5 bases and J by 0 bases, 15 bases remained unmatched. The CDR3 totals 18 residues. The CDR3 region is CASSTPLRGQKMNTEAFF. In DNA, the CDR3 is TGTGCCAGCAGCACCCCCCTTAGGGGACAGAAAATGAACACTGAAGCTTTCTTT.

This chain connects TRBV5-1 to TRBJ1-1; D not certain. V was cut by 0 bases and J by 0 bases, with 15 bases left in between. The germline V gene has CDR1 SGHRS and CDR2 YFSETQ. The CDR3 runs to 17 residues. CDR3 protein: CASSLGGGGGMNTEAFF. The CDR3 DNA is TGCGCCAGCAGCTTGGGCGGAGGAGGTGGAATGAACACTGAAGCTTTCTTT.

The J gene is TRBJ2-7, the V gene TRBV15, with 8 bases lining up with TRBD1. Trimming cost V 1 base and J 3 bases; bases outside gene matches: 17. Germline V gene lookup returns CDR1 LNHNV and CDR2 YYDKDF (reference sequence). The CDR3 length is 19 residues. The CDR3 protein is CATSRGPSLGTGHIYEQYF. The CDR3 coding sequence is TGTGCCACCAGCAGAGGCCCCTCCCTCGGGACAGGACATATCTACGAGCAGTACTTC. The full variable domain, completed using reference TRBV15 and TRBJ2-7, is DAMVIQNPRYQVTQFGKPVTLSCSQTLNHNVMYWYQQKSSQAPKLLFHYYDKDFNNEADTPDNFQSRRPNTSFCFLDIRSPGLGDTAMYLCATSRGPSLGTGHIYEQYFGPGTRLTVT.

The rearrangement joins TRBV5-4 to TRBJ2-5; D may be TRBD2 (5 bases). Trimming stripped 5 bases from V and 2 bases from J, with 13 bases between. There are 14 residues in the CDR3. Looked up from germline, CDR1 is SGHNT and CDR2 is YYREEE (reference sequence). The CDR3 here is CASSPGLRQETQYF. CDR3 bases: TGTGCCAGCAGTCCTGGACTGCGTCAAGAGACCCAGTACTTC.

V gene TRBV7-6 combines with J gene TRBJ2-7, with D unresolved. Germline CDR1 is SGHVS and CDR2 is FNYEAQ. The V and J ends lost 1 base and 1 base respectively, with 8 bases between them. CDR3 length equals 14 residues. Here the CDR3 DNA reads TGTGCCAGCAGCTTAGGCGAGCCTTCCTACGAGCAGTACTTC. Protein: CASSLGEPSYEQYF.

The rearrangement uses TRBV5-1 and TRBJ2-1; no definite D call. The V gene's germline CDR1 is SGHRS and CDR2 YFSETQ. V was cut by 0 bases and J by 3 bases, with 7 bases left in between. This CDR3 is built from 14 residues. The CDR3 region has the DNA TGCGCCAGCAGCTTGGCCCTCGTCTACAATGAGCAGTTCTTC. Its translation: CASSLALVYNEQFF.

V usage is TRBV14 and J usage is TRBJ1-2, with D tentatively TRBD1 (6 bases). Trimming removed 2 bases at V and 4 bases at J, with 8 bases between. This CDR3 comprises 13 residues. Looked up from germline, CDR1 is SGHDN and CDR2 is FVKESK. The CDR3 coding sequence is TGTGCCAGCAGCCAAACAGGGCCCTATGGCTACACCTTC. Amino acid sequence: CASSQTGPYGYTF. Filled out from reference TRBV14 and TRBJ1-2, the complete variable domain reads EAGVTQFPSHSVIEKGQTVTLRCDPISGHDNLYWYRRVMGKEIKFLLHFVKESKQDESGMPNNRFLAERTGGTYSTLKVQPAELEDSGVYFCASSQTGPYGYTFGSGTRLTVV.

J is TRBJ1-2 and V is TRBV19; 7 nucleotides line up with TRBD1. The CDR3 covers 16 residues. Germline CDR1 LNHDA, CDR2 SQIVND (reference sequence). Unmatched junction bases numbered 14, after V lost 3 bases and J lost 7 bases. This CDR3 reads CASSISGLGTAGGYTF. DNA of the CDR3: TGTGCCAGTAGTATTAGTGGGTTGGGGACAGCAGGTGGCTACACCTTC.

CDR3: CASSTRQGVTEAFF. In DNA form, the CDR3 reads TGTGCCAGCAGTACGCGACAGGGTGTCACTGAAGCTTTCTTT. The chain has TRBV27 and TRBJ1-1; 7 bases align to TRBD1. Germline lookup yields CDR1 MNHEY and CDR2 SMNVEV (reference sequence). The CDR3 runs 14 residues. Unmatched junction bases numbered 7, after V lost 5 bases and J lost 4 bases.

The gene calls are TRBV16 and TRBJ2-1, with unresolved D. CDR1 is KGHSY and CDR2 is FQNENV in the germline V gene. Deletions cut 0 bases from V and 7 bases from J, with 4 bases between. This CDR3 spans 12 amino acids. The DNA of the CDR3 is TGTGCCAGCAGCCAATCACGGAATGAGCAGTTCTTC. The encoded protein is CASSQSRNEQFF.

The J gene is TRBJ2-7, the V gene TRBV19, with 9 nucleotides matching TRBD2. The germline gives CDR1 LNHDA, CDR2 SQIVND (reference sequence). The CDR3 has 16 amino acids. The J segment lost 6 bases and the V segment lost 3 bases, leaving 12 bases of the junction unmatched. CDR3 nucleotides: TGTGCCAGTAGTATTAGGCGGGAGGGGTCCCCTCCCGAGCAGTACTTC. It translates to CASSIRREGSPPEQYF.

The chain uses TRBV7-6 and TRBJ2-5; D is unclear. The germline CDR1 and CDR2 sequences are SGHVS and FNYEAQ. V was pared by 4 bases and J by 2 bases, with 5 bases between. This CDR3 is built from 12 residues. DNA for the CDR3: TGTGCCAGCAGCTCCAATCAAGAGACCCAGTACTTC. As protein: CASSSNQETQYF.

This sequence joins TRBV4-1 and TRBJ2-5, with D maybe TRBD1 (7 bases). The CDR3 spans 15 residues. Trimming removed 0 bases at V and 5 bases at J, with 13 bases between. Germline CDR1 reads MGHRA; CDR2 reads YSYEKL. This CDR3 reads CASSQEGGGVETQYF. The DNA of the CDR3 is TGCGCCAGCAGCCAAGAAGGGGGCGGGGTGGAGACCCAGTACTTC.

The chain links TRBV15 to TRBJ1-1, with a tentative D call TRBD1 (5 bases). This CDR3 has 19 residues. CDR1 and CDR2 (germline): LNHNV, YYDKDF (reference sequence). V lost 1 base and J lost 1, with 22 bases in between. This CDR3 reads CATSRGRVELGDGNTEAFF. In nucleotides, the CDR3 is TGTGCCACCAGCAGAGGGAGGGTAGAGCTGGGGGACGGGAACACTGAAGCTTTCTTT.

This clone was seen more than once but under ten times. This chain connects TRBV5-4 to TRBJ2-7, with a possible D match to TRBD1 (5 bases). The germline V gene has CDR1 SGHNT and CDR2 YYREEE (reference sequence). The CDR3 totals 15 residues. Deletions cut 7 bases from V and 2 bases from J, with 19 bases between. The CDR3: CASQRGGAGAYEQYF. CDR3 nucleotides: TGTGCCAGCCAACGAGGTGGGGCCGGTGCCTACGAGCAGTACTTC.

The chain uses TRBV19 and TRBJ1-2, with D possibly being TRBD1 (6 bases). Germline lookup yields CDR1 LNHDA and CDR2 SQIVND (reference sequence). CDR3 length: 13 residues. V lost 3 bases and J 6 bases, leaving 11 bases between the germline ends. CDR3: CASSMGGRDGYTF. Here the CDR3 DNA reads TGTGCCAGTAGTATGGGGGGGCGAGATGGCTACACCTTC.

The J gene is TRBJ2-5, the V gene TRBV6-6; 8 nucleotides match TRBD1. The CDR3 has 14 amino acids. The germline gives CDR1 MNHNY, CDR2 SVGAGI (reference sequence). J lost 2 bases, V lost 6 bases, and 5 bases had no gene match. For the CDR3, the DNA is TGTGCCAGCAGGCGTGGGACAGGTCAAGAGACCCAGTACTTC. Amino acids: CASRRGTGQETQYF.

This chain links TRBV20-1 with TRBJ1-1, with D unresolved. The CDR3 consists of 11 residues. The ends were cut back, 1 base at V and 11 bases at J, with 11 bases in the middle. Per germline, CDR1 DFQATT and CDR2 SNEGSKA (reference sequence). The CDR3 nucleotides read TGCAGTGCTAGAGGCCTCTCCGGGGCTTTCTTT. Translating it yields CSARGLSGAFF.

The CDR3: CAISDGQGYGYTF. CDR3 DNA sequence: TGTGCCATCAGTGATGGGCAGGGATATGGCTACACCTTC. The chain has TRBV10-3 and TRBJ1-2; a possible D gene is TRBD1 (5 bases). The CDR3 covers 13 residues. Germline assignment: CDR1 ENHRY and CDR2 SYGVKD. The germline V and J ends were trimmed by 3 bases and 5 bases, with 10 bases remaining between them.

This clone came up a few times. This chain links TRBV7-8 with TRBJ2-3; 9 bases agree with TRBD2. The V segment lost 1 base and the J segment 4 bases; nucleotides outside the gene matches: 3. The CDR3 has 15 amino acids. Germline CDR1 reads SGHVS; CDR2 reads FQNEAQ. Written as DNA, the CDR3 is TGTGCCAGCAGCTTAGGGGGCGGGGGGGCAGATACGCAGTATTTT. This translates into CASSLGGGGADTQYF.

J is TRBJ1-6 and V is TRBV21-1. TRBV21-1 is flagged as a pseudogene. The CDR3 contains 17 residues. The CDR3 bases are TGTGCCAGCAGTCCTTTAGGGCCGGTCCCGGATAATTCACCCCTCCACTTT. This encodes CASSPLGPVPDNSPLHF.

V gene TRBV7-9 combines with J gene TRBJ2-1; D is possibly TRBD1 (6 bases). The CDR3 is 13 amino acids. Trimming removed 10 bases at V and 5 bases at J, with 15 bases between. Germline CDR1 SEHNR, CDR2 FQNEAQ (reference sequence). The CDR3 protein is CATSGTNNNEQFF. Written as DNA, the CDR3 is TGTGCCACCTCCGGGACAAACAACAATGAGCAGTTCTTC. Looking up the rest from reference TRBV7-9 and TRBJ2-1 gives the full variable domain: DTGVSQNPRHKITKRGQNVTFRCDPISEHNRLYWYRQTLGQGPEFLTYFQNEAQLEKSRLLSDRFSAERPKGSFSTLEIQRTEQGDSAMYLCATSGTNNNEQFFGPGTRLTVL.

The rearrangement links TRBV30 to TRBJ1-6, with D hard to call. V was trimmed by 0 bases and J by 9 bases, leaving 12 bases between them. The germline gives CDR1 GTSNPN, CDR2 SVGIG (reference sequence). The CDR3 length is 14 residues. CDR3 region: CAWSVVGLGSPLHF. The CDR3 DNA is TGTGCCTGGAGTGTGGTCGGGTTAGGTTCACCCCTCCACTTT.

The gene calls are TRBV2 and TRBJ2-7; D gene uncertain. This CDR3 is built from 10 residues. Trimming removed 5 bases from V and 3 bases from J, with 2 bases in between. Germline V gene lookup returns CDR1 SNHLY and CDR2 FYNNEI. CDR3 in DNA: TGTGCCAGCAGTAACTACGAGCAGTACTTC. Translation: CASSNYEQYF.

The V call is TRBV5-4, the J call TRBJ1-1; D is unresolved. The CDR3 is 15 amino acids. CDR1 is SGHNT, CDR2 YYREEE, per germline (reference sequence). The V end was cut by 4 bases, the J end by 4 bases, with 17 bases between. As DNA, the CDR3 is TGTGCCAGCAGCACCCCTCAAGGTGGTGGCACTGAAGCTTTCTTT. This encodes CASSTPQGGGTEAFF.

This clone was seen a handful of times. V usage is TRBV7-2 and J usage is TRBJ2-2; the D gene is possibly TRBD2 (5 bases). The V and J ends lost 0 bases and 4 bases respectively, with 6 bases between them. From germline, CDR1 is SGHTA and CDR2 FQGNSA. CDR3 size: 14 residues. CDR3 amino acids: CASSLASGTGELFF. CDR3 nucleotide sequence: TGTGCCAGCAGCTTAGCAAGCGGCACCGGGGAGCTGTTTTTT.

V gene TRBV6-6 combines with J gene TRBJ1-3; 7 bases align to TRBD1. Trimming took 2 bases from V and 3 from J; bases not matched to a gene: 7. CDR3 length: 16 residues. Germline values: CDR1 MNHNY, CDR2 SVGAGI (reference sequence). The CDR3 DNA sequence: TGTGCCAGCAGTTACGCCCCGGGACAGCGTGGAAACACCATATATTTT. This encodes CASSYAPGQRGNTIYF.

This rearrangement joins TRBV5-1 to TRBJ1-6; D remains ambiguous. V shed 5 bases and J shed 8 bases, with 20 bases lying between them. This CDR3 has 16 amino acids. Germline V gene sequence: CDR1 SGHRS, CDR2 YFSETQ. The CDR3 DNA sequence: TGCGCCAGCAGTATCGTCCTGTCACGCGCGGATTCACCCCTCCACTTT. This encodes CASSIVLSRADSPLHF.

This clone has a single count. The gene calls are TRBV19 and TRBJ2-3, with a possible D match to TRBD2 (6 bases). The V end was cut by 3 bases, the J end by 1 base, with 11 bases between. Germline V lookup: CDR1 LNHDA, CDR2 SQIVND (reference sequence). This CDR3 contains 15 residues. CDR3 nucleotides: TGTGCCAGTAGTATCTTAGCTAGCGGCACAGATACGCAGTATTTT. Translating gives CASSILASGTDTQYF.

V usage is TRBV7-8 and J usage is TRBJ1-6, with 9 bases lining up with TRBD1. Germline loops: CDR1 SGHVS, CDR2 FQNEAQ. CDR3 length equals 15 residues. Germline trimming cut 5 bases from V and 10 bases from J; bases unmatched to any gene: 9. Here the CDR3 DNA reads TGTGCCAGCAGCCCTGGAGGGACAGGGAGATCACCCCTCCACTTT. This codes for CASSPGGTGRSPLHF.